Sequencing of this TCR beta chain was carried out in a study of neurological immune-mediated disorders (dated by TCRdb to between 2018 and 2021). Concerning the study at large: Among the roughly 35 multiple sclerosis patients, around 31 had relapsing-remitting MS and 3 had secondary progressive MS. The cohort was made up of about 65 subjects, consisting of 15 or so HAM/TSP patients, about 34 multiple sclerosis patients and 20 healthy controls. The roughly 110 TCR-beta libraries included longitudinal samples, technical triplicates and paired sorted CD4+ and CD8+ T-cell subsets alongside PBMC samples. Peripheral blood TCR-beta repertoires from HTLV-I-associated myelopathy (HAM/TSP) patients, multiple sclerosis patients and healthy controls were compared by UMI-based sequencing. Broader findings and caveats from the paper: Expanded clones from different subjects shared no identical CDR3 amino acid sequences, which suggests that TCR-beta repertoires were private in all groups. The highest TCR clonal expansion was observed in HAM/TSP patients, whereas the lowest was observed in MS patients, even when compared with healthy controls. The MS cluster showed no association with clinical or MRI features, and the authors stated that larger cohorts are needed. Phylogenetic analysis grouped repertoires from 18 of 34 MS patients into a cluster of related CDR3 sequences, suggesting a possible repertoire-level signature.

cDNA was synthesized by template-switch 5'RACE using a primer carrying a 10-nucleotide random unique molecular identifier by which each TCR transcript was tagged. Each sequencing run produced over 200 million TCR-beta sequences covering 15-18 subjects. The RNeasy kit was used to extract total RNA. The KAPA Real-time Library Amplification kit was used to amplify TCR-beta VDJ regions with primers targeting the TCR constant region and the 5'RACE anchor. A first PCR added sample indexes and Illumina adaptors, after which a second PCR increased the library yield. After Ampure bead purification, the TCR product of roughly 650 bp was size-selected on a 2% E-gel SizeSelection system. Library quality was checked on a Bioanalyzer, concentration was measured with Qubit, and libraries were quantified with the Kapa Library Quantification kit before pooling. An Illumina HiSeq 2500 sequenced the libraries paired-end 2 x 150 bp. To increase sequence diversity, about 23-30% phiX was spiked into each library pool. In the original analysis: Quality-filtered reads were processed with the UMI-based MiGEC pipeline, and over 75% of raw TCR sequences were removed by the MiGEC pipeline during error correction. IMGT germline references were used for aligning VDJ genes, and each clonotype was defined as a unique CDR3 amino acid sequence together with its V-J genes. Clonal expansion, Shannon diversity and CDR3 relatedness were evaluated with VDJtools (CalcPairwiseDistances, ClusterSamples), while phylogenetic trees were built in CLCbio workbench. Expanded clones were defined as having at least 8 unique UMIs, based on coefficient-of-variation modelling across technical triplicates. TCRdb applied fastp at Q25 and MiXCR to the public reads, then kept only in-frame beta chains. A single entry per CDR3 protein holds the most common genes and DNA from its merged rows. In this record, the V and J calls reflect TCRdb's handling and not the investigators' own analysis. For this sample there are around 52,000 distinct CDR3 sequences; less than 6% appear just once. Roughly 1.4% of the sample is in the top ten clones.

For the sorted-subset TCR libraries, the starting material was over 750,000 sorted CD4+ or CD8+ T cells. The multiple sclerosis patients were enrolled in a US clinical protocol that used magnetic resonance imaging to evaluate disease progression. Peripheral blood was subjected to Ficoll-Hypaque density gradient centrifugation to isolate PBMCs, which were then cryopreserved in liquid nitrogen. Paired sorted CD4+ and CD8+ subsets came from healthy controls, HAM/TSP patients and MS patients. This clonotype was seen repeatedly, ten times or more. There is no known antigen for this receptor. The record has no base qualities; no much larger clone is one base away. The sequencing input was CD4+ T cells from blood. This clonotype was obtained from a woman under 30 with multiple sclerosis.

The bases are TGCGCCAGCAGCCAAGATTTCTCTACCGGGGAGCTGTTTTTT. It encodes CASSQDFSTGELFF. The chain employs TRBV4-3 and TRBJ2-2; the D gene remains uncertain. The CDR3 spans 14 residues, from the cysteine through the phenylalanine. Solely the CDR3 DNA is kept, with 42 bases framed from the first base. V gives up 0 bases and J gives up 5 bases, and the segment between their germline ends measures 7 bases. CDR1 and CDR2 are read off the germline V gene as LGHNA and YSLEER.